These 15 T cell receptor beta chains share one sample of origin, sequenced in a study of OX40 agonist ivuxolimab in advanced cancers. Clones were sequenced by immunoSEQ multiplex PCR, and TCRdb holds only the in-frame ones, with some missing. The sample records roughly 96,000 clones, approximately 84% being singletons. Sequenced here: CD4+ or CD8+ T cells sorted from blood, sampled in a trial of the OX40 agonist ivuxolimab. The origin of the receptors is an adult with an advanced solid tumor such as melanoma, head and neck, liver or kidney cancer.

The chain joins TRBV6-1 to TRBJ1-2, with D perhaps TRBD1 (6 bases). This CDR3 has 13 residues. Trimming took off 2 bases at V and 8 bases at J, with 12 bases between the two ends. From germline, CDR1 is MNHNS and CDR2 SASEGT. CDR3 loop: CASSEQGLKGYTF. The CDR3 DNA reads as TGTGCCAGCAGTGAACAGGGGTTGAAGGGCTACACCTTC.

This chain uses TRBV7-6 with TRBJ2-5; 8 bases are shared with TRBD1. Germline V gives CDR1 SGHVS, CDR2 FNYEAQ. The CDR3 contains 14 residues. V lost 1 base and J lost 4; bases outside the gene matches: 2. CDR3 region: CASSLGQGTETQYF. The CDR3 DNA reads TGTGCCAGCAGCTTAGGACAGGGGACAGAGACCCAGTACTTC.

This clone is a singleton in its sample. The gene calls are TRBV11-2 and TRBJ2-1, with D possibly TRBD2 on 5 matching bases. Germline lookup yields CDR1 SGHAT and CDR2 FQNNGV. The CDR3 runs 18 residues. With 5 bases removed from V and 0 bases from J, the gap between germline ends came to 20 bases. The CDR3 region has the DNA TGTGCCAGCAGCGTAGGGCTGGCCCGGGGATCCTCCTACAATGAGCAGTTCTTC. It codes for CASSVGLARGSSYNEQFF. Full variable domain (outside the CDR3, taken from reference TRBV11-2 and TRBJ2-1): EAGVAQSPRYKIIEKRQSVAFWCNPISGHATLYWYQQILGQGPKLLIQFQNNGVVDDSQLPKDRFSAERLKGVDSTLKIQPAKLEDSAVYLCASSVGLARGSSYNEQFFGPGTRLTVL.

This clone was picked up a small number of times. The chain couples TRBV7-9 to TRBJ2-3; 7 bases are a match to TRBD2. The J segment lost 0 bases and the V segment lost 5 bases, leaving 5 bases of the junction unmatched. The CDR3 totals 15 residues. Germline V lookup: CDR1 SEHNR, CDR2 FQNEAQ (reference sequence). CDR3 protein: CASSLLAVSTDTQYF. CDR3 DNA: TGTGCCAGCAGCCTCCTAGCGGTTAGCACAGATACGCAGTATTTT.

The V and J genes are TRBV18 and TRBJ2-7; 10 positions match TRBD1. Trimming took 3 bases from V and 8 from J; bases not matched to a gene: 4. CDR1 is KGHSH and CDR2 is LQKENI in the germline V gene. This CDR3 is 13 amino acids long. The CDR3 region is CASSPGTGEQQYF. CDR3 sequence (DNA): TGTGCCAGCTCACCCGGGACAGGGGAACAGCAGTACTTC. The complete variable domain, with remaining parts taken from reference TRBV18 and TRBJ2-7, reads NAGVMQNPRHLVRRRGQEARLRCSPMKGHSHVYWYRQLPEEGLKFMVYLQKENIIDESGMPKERFSAEFPKEGPSILRIQQVVRGDSAAYFCASSPGTGEQQYFGPGTRLTVT.

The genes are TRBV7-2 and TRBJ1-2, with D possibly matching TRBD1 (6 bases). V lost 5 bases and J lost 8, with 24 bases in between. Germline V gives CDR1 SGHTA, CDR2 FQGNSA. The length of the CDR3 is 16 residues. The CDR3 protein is CASSPRAQGSGAGYTF. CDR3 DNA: TGTGCCAGCAGCCCCCGGGCACAGGGATCCGGAGCAGGCTACACCTTC.

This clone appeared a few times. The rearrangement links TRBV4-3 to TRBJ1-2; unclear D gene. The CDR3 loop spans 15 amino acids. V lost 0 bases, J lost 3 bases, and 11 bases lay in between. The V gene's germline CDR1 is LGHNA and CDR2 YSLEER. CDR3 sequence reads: CASSQETGFDYGYTF. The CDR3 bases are TGCGCCAGCAGCCAAGAGACGGGGTTCGACTATGGCTACACCTTC.

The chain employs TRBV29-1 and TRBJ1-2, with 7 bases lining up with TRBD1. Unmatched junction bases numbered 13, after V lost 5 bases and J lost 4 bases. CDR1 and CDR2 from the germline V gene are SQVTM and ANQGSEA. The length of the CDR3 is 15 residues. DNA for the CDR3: TGCAGCGTTTCCTTAGGGGGCCGGGACAGCTATGGCTACACCTTC. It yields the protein CSVSLGGRDSYGYTF.

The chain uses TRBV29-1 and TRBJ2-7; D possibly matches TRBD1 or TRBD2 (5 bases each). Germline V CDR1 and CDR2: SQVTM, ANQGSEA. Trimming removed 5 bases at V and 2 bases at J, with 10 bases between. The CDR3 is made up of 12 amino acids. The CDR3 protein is CSVRDHTYEQYF. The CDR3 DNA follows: TGCAGCGTTCGGGACCACACCTACGAGCAGTACTTC.

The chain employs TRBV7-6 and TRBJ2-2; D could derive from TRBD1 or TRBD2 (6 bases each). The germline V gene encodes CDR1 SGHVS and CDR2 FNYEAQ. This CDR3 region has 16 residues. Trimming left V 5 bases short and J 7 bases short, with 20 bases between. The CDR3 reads CASSPRDTRESGELFF. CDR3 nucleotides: TGTGCCAGCAGCCCCCGGGACACCCGGGAGAGCGGGGAGCTGTTTTTT.

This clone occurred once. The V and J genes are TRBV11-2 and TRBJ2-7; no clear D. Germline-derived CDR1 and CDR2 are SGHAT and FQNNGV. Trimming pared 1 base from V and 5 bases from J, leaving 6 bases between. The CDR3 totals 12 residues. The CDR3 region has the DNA TGTGCCAGCAGCTTAGGTGGCAACGAGCAGTACTTC. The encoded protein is CASSLGGNEQYF.

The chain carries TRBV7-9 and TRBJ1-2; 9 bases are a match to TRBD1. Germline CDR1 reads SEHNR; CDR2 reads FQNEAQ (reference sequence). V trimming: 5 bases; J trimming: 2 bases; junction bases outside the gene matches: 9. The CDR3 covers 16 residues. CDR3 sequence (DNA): TGTGCCAGCAGCACCACGCGGACAGGGGTGAACTATGGCTACACCTTC. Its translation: CASSTTRTGVNYGYTF.

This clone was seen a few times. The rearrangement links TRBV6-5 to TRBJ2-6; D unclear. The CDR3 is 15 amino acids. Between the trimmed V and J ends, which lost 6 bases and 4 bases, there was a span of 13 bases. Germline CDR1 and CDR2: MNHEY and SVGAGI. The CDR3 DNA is TGTGCCAGCAGCCTTCACTGGTCCGGGGCCAACGTCCTGACTTTC. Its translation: CASSLHWSGANVLTF.

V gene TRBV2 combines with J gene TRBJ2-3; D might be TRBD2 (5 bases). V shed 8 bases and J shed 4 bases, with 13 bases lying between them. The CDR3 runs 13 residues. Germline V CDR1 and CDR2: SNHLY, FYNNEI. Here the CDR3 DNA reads TGTGCCAGCGGGGTACTGAGGGCAGATACGCAGTATTTT. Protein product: CASGVLRADTQYF.

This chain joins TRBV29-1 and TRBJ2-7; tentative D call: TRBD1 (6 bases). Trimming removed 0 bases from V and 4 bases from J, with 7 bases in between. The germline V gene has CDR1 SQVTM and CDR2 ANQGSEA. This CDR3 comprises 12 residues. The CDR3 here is CSVEERGYEQYF. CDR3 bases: TGCAGCGTTGAAGAGAGGGGGTACGAGCAGTACTTC.